This TCR beta chain was sequenced in a study of blood T cell repertoires in COVID-19. Background on the study: The samples span acute and convalescent COVID-19 from the United States, Italy and Spain. In each case, the material was cDNA or gDNA derived from T cells, B-cell-depleted T cells, or PBMCs.

The germline V gene has CDR1 ENHRY and CDR2 SYGVKD. This CDR3 is 15 amino acids long. Trimming at V came to 6 bases and at J to 3 bases, leaving 7 bases not matched to a gene. Authors' data handling: The authors estimated nucleated cell counts from reference gene primer amplification. The repertoire was sequenced with immunoSEQ multiplex PCR; TCRdb's copy has only in-frame clones and lacks some. V and J calls and clone size come straight from that table; D and trimming were deduced from the DNA. The table shows about 210,000 clones, with 70% to 90% occurring only once. This receptor was taken from a man aged 18 to 30 with active or convalescent COVID-19. The gene calls are TRBV10-3 and TRBJ1-2, with TRBD1 matching over 10 bases. Sequencing used peripheral blood. CDR3 sequence reads: CAIRIRQGADYGYTF. CDR3 in DNA: TGTGCCATCAGGATAAGACAGGGGGCGGACTATGGCTACACCTTC.